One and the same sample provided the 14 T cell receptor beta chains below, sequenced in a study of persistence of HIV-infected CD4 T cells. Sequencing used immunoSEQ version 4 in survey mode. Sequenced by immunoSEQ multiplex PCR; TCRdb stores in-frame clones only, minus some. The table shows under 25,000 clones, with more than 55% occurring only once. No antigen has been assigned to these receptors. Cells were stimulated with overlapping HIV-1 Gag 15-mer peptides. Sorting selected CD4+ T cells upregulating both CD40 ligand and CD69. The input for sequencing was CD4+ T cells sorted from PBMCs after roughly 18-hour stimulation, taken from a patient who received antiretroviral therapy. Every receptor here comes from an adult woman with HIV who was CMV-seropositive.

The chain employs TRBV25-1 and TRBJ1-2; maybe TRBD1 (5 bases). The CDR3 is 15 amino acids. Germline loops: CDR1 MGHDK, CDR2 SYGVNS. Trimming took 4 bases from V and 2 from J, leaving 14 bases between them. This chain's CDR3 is CASSAGPPANYGYTF. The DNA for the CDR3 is TGTGCCAGCAGTGCGGGACCCCCGGCAAACTATGGCTACACCTTC.

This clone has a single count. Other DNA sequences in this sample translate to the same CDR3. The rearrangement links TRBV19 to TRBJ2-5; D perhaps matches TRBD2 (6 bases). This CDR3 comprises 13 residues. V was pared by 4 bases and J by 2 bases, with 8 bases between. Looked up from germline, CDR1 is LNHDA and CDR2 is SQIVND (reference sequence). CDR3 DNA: TGTGCCAGTAGTACGGGAGCACAAGAGACCCAGTACTTC. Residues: CASSTGAQETQYF.

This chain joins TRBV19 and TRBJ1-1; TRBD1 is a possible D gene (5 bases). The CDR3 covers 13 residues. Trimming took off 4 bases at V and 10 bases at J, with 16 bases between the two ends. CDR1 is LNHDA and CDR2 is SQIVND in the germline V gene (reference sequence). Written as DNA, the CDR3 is TGTGCCAGTAGTACGGAGTCGGGGGTGGGAGCTTTCTTT. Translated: CASSTESGVGAFF.

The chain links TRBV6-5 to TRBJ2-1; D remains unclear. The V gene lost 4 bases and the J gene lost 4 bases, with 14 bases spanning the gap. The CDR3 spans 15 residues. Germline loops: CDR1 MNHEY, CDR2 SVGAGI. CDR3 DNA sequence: TGTGCCAGCAGTTCTAAGACAAGAGAGTACAATGAGCAGTTCTTC. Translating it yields CASSSKTREYNEQFF.

The CDR3 spells CASSLDREGDIQYF. CDR3 in DNA: TGCGCCAGCAGCTTGGACAGGGAGGGGGACATTCAGTACTTC. The chain is built from TRBV5-1 and TRBJ2-4; tentatively, D is TRBD2 (7 bases). The V gene lost 0 bases and the J gene lost 8 bases, with 12 bases spanning the gap. CDR1 is SGHRS, CDR2 YFSETQ, per germline. The CDR3 covers 14 residues.

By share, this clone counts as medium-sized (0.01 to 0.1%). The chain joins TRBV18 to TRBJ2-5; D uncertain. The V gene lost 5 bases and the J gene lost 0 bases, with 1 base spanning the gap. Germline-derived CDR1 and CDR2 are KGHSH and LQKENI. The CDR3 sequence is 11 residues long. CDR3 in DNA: TGTGCCAGCTCATACCAAGAGACCCAGTACTTC. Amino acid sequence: CASSYQETQYF.

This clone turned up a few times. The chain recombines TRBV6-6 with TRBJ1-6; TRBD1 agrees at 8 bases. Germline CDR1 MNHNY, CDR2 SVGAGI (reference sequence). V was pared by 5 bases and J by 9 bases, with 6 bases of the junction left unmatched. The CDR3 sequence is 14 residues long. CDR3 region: CASSPGQGLSPLHF. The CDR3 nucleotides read TGTGCCAGCAGTCCAGGACAGGGTCTTTCACCCCTCCACTTT.

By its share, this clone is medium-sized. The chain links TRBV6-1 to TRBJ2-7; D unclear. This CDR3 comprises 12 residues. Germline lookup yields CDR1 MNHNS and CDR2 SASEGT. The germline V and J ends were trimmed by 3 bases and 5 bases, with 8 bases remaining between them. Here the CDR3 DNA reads TGTGCCAGCAGTGATTTGGGTCACGAGCAGTACGTC. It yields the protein CASSDLGHEQYV.

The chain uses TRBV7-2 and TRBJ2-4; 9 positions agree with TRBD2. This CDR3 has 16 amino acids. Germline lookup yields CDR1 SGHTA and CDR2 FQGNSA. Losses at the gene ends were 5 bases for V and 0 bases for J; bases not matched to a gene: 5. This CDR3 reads CASSRRGGLAKNIQYF. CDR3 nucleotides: TGTGCCAGCAGCCGGCGGGGGGGCTTAGCCAAAAACATTCAGTACTTC.

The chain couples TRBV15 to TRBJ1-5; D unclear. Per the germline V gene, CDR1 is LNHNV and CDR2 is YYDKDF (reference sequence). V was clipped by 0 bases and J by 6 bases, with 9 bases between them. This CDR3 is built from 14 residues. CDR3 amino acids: CATSRDTWIQPQHF. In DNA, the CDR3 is TGTGCCACCAGCAGAGATACCTGGATTCAGCCCCAGCATTTT. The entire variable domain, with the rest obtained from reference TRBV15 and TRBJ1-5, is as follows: DAMVIQNPRYQVTQFGKPVTLSCSQTLNHNVMYWYQQKSSQAPKLLFHYYDKDFNNEADTPDNFQSRRPNTSFCFLDIRSPGLGDTAMYLCATSRDTWIQPQHFGDGTRLSIL.

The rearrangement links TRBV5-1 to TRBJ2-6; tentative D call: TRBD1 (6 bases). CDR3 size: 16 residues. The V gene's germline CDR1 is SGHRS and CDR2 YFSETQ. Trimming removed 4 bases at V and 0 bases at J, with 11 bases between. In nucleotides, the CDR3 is TGCGCCAGCAGCCCGGACAGCTACTCTGGGGCCAACGTCCTGACTTTC. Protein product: CASSPDSYSGANVLTF.

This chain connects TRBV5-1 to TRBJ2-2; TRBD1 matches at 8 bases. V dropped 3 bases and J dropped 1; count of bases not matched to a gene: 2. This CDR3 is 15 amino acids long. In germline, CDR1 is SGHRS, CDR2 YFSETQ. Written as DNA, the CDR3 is TGCGCCAGCAGCTGGGGACAGGAGAACACCGGGGAGCTGTTTTTT. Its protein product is CASSWGQENTGELFF.

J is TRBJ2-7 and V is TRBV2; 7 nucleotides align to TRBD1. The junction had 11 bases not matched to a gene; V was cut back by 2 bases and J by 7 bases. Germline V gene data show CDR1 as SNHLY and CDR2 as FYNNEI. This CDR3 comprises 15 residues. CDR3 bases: TGTGCCAGCAGTGAAAGGGGGCAGAGTCGTGGGGAGCAGTACTTC. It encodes CASSERGQSRGEQYF. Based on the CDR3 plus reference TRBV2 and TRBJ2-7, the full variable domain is EPEVTQTPSHQVTQMGQEVILRCVPISNHLYFYWYRQILGQKVEFLVSFYNNEISEKSEIFDDQFSVERPDGSNFTLKIRSTKLEDSAMYFCASSERGQSRGEQYFGPGTRLTVT.

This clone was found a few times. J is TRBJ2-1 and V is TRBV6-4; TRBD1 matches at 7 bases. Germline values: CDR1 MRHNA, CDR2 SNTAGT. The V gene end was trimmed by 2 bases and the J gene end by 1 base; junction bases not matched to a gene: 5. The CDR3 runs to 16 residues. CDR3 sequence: CASSDTDRVSYNEQFF. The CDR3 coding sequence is TGTGCCAGCAGTGACACTGACAGGGTTTCCTACAATGAGCAGTTCTTC.